This passage covers 24 T cell receptor beta chains from one sample sequenced in a study of shared clonotypes between healthy human individuals. CD45RO-negative cells were positively selected for CCR7, leaving out terminally differentiated effector memory CD45RA+ cells. Sequenced by immunoSEQ multiplex PCR; TCRdb stores in-frame clones only, minus some. Of about 1.9 million clones detected, around 93% appear once; the ten largest clones hold roughly 1.7%. The sample taken for sequencing was naive CD8+ T cells from PBMCs. The source of these receptors is a man between 18 and 35 years old in good health. Some clones in this sample may be carry-over from other donors' samples.

CDR3 coding DNA: TGCGCCAGCAGCCCGAGGACGGGGACCGAGCAGTACTTC. This sequence encodes CASSPRTGTEQYF. V and J are TRBV4-1 and TRBJ2-7; perhaps D is TRBD1 or TRBD2 (5 bases each). V was shortened by 4 bases and J by 6 bases, with 13 bases between the two germline ends. The CDR3 has 13 amino acids. CDR1 MGHRA and CDR2 YSYEKL come from the germline V gene.

The chain recombines TRBV30 with TRBJ1-1, with D possibly being TRBD1 (5 bases). The CDR3 loop spans 15 amino acids. V gave up 4 bases and J gave up 1 base, with 16 bases separating them. In germline, CDR1 is GTSNPN, CDR2 SVGIG (reference sequence). The CDR3 is CAWIFNSGRNTEAFF. The CDR3 nucleotides are TGTGCCTGGATTTTTAACTCAGGGCGGAACACTGAAGCTTTCTTT.

Comments on this clone: The sample holds other DNA sequences that translate to the same CDR3. The CDR3 DNA is TGTGCCAGCAGTTTCGGAGGGGCGAACACTGAAGCTTTCTTT. It translates to CASSFGGANTEAFF. This chain links TRBV27 with TRBJ1-1; D may be TRBD1 (5 bases). The CDR3 is made up of 14 amino acids. Germline V CDR1 and CDR2: MNHEY, SMNVEV (reference sequence). Deletions cut 3 bases from V and 1 base from J, with 9 bases between.

The chain joins TRBV27 to TRBJ2-5; a weak D match, TRBD2 (7 bases). The CDR3 sequence is 14 residues long. Germline V gene lookup returns CDR1 MNHEY and CDR2 SMNVEV (reference sequence). V lost 5 bases and J 4 bases, leaving 14 bases between the germline ends. The CDR3 DNA follows: TGTGCCAGCAGTGCCCCAGGGGAGGGAGAGACCCAGTACTTC. It is translated as CASSAPGEGETQYF.

The chain recombines TRBV6-1 with TRBJ2-1; the D is unclear. Germline V gives CDR1 MNHNS, CDR2 SASEGT. Trimming took off 2 bases at V and 9 bases at J, with 17 bases between the two ends. This CDR3 spans 15 amino acids. CDR3: CASSERTAAPPEQFF. CDR3 coding DNA: TGTGCCAGCAGTGAACGGACGGCCGCCCCTCCTGAGCAGTTCTTC.

The chain has TRBV5-6 and TRBJ2-6; 8 bases align to TRBD1. The germline V gene encodes CDR1 SGHDT and CDR2 YYEEEE. The CDR3 is 17 residues long. With 0 bases clipped from V and 0 bases from J, the junction kept 2 bases outside the gene matches. CDR3 sequence: CASSLGGQASGANVLTF. CDR3 DNA: TGTGCCAGCAGCTTGGGGGGACAGGCCTCTGGGGCCAACGTCCTGACTTTC.

The chain combines TRBV27 with TRBJ1-4; D is possibly TRBD1 (6 bases). CDR3 length: 16 residues. CDR1 is MNHEY, CDR2 SMNVEV, per germline (reference sequence). V lost 5 bases and J 6 bases, leaving 19 bases between the germline ends. CDR3 sequence (DNA): TGTGCCAGCAGTAAAGGGGCCGGGGGCCGGGATGAAAAACTGTTTTTT. It translates to CASSKGAGGRDEKLFF.

V and J are TRBV19 and TRBJ1-4; no definite D call. The CDR3 has 11 residues. Trimming stripped 7 bases from V and 9 bases from J, with 9 bases between. Germline loops: CDR1 LNHDA, CDR2 SQIVND (reference sequence). The CDR3 DNA reads as TGTGCCAGTATGGGCGGTAAAAAACTGTTTTTT. It specifies CASMGGKKLFF.

The genes are TRBV6-5 and TRBJ2-7; tentative D call: TRBD2 (5 bases). V was cut by 4 bases and J by 1 base, with 17 bases left in between. CDR3 size: 16 residues. Germline V gene data show CDR1 as MNHEY and CDR2 as SVGAGI. CDR3 DNA sequence: TGTGCCAGCAGTTTGACCGCCGACGGAGGATCCTACGAGCAGTACTTC. As protein: CASSLTADGGSYEQYF.

The sample holds one count of this clone. The CDR3 DNA reads as TGTGCCAGCAGCCGCCCTAGCGGGAGATCGCACAATGAGCAGTTCTTC. Protein: CASSRPSGRSHNEQFF. The chain employs TRBV7-6 and TRBJ2-1, with 10 bases lining up with TRBD2. This CDR3 comprises 16 residues. Germline lookup yields CDR1 SGHVS and CDR2 FNYEAQ. V lost 5 bases, J lost 5 bases, and 9 bases stayed unmatched. The full variable domain, its missing parts supplied by reference TRBV7-6 and TRBJ2-1, is GAGVSQSPRYKVTKRGQDVALRCDPISGHVSLYWYRQALGQGPEFLTYFNYEAQQDKSGLPNDRFSAERPEGSISTLTIQRTEQRDSAMYRCASSRPSGRSHNEQFFGPGTRLTVL.

The sample holds one count of this clone. The chain is built from TRBV7-9 and TRBJ2-7, with 8 bases lining up with TRBD2. Unmatched junction bases numbered 17, after V lost 7 bases and J lost 0 bases. This CDR3 contains 18 residues. CDR1 is SEHNR and CDR2 is FQNEAQ in the germline V gene (reference sequence). The CDR3 nucleotides are TGTGCCAGCACCCCGCTAGGAAAGTCTAGCGGGTCCTCCTACGAGCAGTACTTC. Encoded protein: CASTPLGKSSGSSYEQYF.

The chain links TRBV28 to TRBJ2-1; the D gene is possibly TRBD1 (8 bases). The CDR3 is 15 amino acids. Between the trimmed V and J ends, which lost 2 bases and 3 bases, there was a span of 11 bases. Germline CDR1 and CDR2: MDHEN and SYDVKM. CDR3 in amino acids: CASSLNRGGYNEQFF. Here the CDR3 DNA reads TGTGCCAGCAGTTTAAACAGGGGGGGCTACAATGAGCAGTTCTTC.

The V call is TRBV7-6, the J call TRBJ2-7; 9 bases map to TRBD1. The CDR3 is 15 residues long. Germline CDR1 reads SGHVS; CDR2 reads FNYEAQ. The V segment lost 7 bases and the J segment 2 bases; nucleotides outside the gene matches: 9. The CDR3 DNA reads as TGTGCCAGCACCCTGGGACAGGGCCCCACCTACGAGCAGTACTTC. It codes for CASTLGQGPTYEQYF.

V usage is TRBV5-1 and J usage is TRBJ2-1; D is perhaps TRBD2 (5 bases). Per germline, CDR1 SGHRS and CDR2 YFSETQ. The CDR3 has 17 amino acids. V was cut by 0 bases and J by 0 bases, with 13 bases left in between. CDR3: CASSLAGNGFSYNEQFF. In nucleotides, the CDR3 is TGCGCCAGCAGCTTGGCCGGGAACGGTTTCTCCTACAATGAGCAGTTCTTC.

This rearrangement joins TRBV4-1 to TRBJ1-5; D gene unclear. Germline V gene sequence: CDR1 MGHRA, CDR2 YSYEKL. The length of the CDR3 is 13 residues. Trimming cost V 0 bases and J 5 bases, with 5 bases left between them. CDR3 loop: CASSQERYQPQHF. The CDR3 nucleotides read TGCGCCAGCAGCCAAGAAAGGTATCAGCCCCAGCATTTT.

The rearrangement joins TRBV19 to TRBJ2-2; D might be TRBD1 or TRBD2, each matching 6 bases. The ends were cut back, 1 base at V and 0 bases at J, with 15 bases in the middle. The CDR3 extends over 18 amino acids. Germline V gene lookup returns CDR1 LNHDA and CDR2 SQIVND (reference sequence). The CDR3 coding sequence is TGTGCCAGTAGTATAGTAGGGGGGCAGTATACGAACACCGGGGAGCTGTTTTTT. Protein: CASSIVGGQYTNTGELFF.

V and J are TRBV11-2 and TRBJ2-1, with D perhaps matching TRBD1 or TRBD2 (5 bases each). V was pared by 4 bases and J by 2 bases, with 18 bases between. Germline V gives CDR1 SGHAT, CDR2 FQNNGV. The CDR3 runs 17 residues. This CDR3 reads CASSSRDVQRTYNEQFF. DNA for the CDR3: TGTGCCAGCAGCTCCCGGGACGTTCAAAGGACCTACAATGAGCAGTTCTTC.

The rearrangement uses TRBV2 and TRBJ2-3; TRBD1 is a possible D gene (6 bases). The V end was cut by 6 bases, the J end by 5 bases, with 21 bases between. Per germline, CDR1 SNHLY and CDR2 FYNNEI. This CDR3 comprises 16 residues. In DNA form, the CDR3 reads TGTGCCAGCAGGCAGTCCTCTGGACAGCCAAAAGATACGCAGTATTTT. Residues: CASRQSSGQPKDTQYF. Full variable domain (outside the CDR3, taken from reference TRBV2 and TRBJ2-3): EPEVTQTPSHQVTQMGQEVILRCVPISNHLYFYWYRQILGQKVEFLVSFYNNEISEKSEIFDDQFSVERPDGSNFTLKIRSTKLEDSAMYFCASRQSSGQPKDTQYFGPGTRLTVL.

The rearrangement uses TRBV28 and TRBJ1-1, with 7 bases lining up with TRBD1. The V gene end was trimmed by 5 bases and the J gene end by 1 base; junction bases not matched to a gene: 1. CDR3 length equals 13 residues. Germline V CDR1 and CDR2: MDHEN, SYDVKM. This CDR3 is CASSRTGNTEAFF. The CDR3 nucleotides read TGTGCCAGCAGTCGGACAGGGAACACTGAAGCTTTCTTT.

This chain links TRBV4-3 with TRBJ2-7; 7 bases fit TRBD2. With 4 bases clipped from V and 6 bases from J, the junction kept 15 bases outside the gene matches. Per germline, CDR1 LGHNA and CDR2 YSLEER. The CDR3 runs 16 residues. CDR3 in DNA: TGCGCCAGCAGCCTCGGAACGGGGGGTGGAGGAAGCGAGCAGTACTTC. Translating gives CASSLGTGGGGSEQYF.

The V call is TRBV7-9, the J call TRBJ2-3; D might be TRBD1 (6 bases). Between the trimmed V and J ends, which lost 7 bases and 2 bases, there was a span of 13 bases. This CDR3 contains 14 residues. CDR1 is SEHNR, CDR2 FQNEAQ, per germline (reference sequence). CDR3 amino acids: CASTLQGDTDTQYF. The CDR3 DNA follows: TGTGCCAGCACCCTACAGGGTGACACAGATACGCAGTATTTT.

The chain carries TRBV7-8 and TRBJ1-3, with 11 positions matching TRBD1. Germline V gives CDR1 SGHVS, CDR2 FQNEAQ. V trimming: 5 bases; J trimming: 2 bases; junction bases outside the gene matches: 2. This CDR3 comprises 15 residues. Here the CDR3 DNA reads TGTGCCAGCAGCGAGGACAGGGGGCCTGGAAACACCATATATTTT. Its translation is CASSEDRGPGNTIYF.

The genes are TRBV7-9 and TRBJ2-7, with D tentatively TRBD2 (6 bases). V shed 1 base and J shed 5 bases, with 15 bases lying between them. The CDR3 has 15 residues. In germline, CDR1 is SEHNR, CDR2 FQNEAQ (reference sequence). The CDR3 sequence is CASSLGRGSKDEQYF. DNA of the CDR3: TGTGCCAGCAGCTTAGGTCGGGGGAGTAAGGACGAGCAGTACTTC.

This clone was counted once. This rearrangement joins TRBV29-1 to TRBJ2-5; the D gene is possibly TRBD1 (8 bases). Per germline, CDR1 SQVTM and CDR2 ANQGSEA. This CDR3 spans 16 amino acids. V was trimmed by 1 base and J by 5 bases, leaving 20 bases between them. CDR3 amino acids: CSVEGVKTGEGETQYF. As DNA, the CDR3 is TGCAGCGTTGAAGGCGTTAAGACAGGGGAGGGGGAGACCCAGTACTTC.